The present T cell receptor (beta chain) was sequenced within a study of shared clonotypes between healthy human individuals. Germline CDR1 is MDHEN and CDR2 is SYDVKM. CDR3 size: 15 residues. Unmatched junction bases numbered 8, after V lost 3 bases and J lost 3 bases. Study outcomes and limitations: Naive subsets, compared against memory subsets, generally had larger estimated richness values. Non-shared clonotypes had lower generation probabilities than those shared by all four donors. Genetic and exposure-history diversity was limited by the few donors. Investigators collected only blood, and repertoires in tissues likely differ.

With regard to this clone: Its antigen is undetermined.

This table comes from immunoSEQ multiplex PCR, and its TCRdb copy is limited to in-frame clones, with some not included. The data show about 820,000 clones, roughly 92% seen once. Terminally differentiated effector memory CD45RA+ cells were excluded from the naive CD8 cells, which were CD45RO-negative and positively selected for CCR7. Source material: naive CD8+ T cells sorted from blood. This chain joins TRBV28 and TRBJ2-7; 7 bases are a match to TRBD2. This sequence originates from a man aged 30 to 39 in good health. CDR3 amino acids: CASSFGGGGNYEQYF. The CDR3 nucleotides read TGTGCCAGCAGTTTCGGTGGGGGGGGAAACTACGAGCAGTACTTC.